The source of this T cell receptor (beta chain) is a study of shared clonotypes between healthy human individuals. Study results and limitations: The study drew on few donors, limiting represented genetic and exposure-history diversity.

V lost 2 bases and J lost 6; bases outside the gene matches: 10. The germline V gene encodes CDR1 MNHEY and CDR2 SMNVEV (reference sequence). This CDR3 is 16 amino acids long. Concerning this clone itself: What it binds is not known.

Replicate PCRs for sorted subsets used 200 ng DNA; this equaled some 30,000 T cell genomes. Data came from immunoSEQ multiplex PCR; TCRdb stores just in-frame clones and leaves some out. This table holds millions of clones, approximately 90% found once. The specimen was naive CD4+ T cells sorted from blood. Subset given: CD45RA+ positively selected. V is TRBV27 and J is TRBJ2-1, with TRBD2 identical over 7 bases. This receptor was identified in a man aged 18 to 30 in good health. The CDR3 sequence is CASSLMSGISLNEQFF. CDR3 coding DNA: TGTGCCAGCAGTTTAATGAGCGGGATTTCCCTCAATGAGCAGTTCTTC.